This TCR beta chain was found in a study of T cell responses to AZD1222 COVID-19 vaccine. On this clone: Its target is not known.

Study conclusions and caveats: White British ancestry dominated among donors, who included more females, and clonal diversity was possibly underestimated. A reported finding is that nearly half of spike-specific TCRs target unmutated variant regions.

Only in-frame clones appear in the TCRdb table, and some are missing; sequencing was by immunoSEQ multiplex PCR. The table records approximately 100,000 clones, 75% to 90% of them present only once. The sample was peripheral blood, taken on day 0 of AZD1222 vaccination. This TCR came from an adult in good health.

Here the CDR3 DNA reads TGTGCCAGCAGCCAAGATCGAGCGGGCTTGGGGGCCAAAAACATTCAGTACTTC. This sequence encodes CASSQDRAGLGAKNIQYF. This chain uses TRBV14 with TRBJ2-4, with D perhaps matching TRBD2 (6 bases). The V end was cut by 0 bases, the J end by 1 base, with 16 bases between. This CDR3 is 18 amino acids long. Germline V CDR1 and CDR2: SGHDN, FVKESK.